A selection of T cell receptor beta chains follows, all from one sample in a study of cytomegalovirus exposure and HLA in healthy donors. Sequencing used immunoSEQ multiplex PCR; TCRdb keeps in-frame clones, though not all of them. The sample shows under 200,000 clones, about 83% of them seen only once. Sequenced sample: PBMCs. The receptors originated from a man aged 35 to 55 in good health and CMV-seropositive. Each CDR3 is given with its conserved first and last residue. Each record gives: CDR3 protein, CDR3 DNA, V gene, D gene, J gene, clone size. D genes are given only for firm matches. Clone size is shown for a subset of rows, as once, few, many or a class of expanded clone.

CDR3: CASSPGDRGSYGYTF; DNA: TGTGCCAGCTCACCAGGGGACAGGGGGTCCTATGGCTACACCTTC; V: TRBV18; D: TRBD1; J: TRBJ1-2; size: -
CDR3: CASSLRLAEYTDTQYF; DNA: TGTGCCAGCAGCCTTCGGCTAGCGGAATACACAGATACGCAGTATTTT; V: TRBV5-5; D: TRBD2; J: TRBJ2-3; size: -
CDR3: CASNRGLQETQYF; DNA: TGTGCCAGCAATCGGGGTCTTCAAGAGACCCAGTACTTC; V: TRBV7-9; D: -; J: TRBJ2-5; size: -
CDR3: CASNPDGGAMPQHF; DNA: TGTGCCAGCAACCCGGATGGAGGGGCAATGCCCCAGCATTTT; V: TRBV6-5; D: -; J: TRBJ1-5; size: -
CDR3: CASRHRGGRYGYTF; DNA: TGTGCCAGTAGGCACAGGGGTGGTAGGTATGGCTACACCTTC; V: TRBV19; D: TRBD1; J: TRBJ1-2; size: -
CDR3: CASSSQGTTYNEQFF; DNA: TGCGCCAGCAGTTCGCAGGGGACCACTTACAATGAGCAGTTCTTC; V: TRBV5-1; D: -; J: TRBJ2-1; size: -
CDR3: CASSLNGQGAHGYTF; DNA: TGTGCCAGCAGCCTAAATGGACAGGGGGCTCATGGCTACACCTTC; V: TRBV6-1; D: TRBD1; J: TRBJ1-2; size: -
CDR3: CASSALNTEAFF; DNA: TGTGCCAGCAGCGCGCTGAACACTGAAGCTTTCTTT; V: TRBV6-5; D: -; J: TRBJ1-1; size: -
CDR3: CASSQGVTGGTDTQYF; DNA: TGCGCCAGCAGCCAAGGTGTCACAGGGGGAACAGATACGCAGTATTTT; V: TRBV4-3; D: TRBD1; J: TRBJ2-3; size: -
CDR3: CASSHRQGARNTIYF; DNA: TGTGCCAGCAGTCATAGACAGGGGGCAAGAAACACCATATATTTT; V: TRBV28; D: TRBD1; J: TRBJ1-3; size: -
CDR3: CASSSKETQYF; DNA: TGTGCCAGCAGTTCTAAAGAGACCCAGTACTTC; V: TRBV27; D: -; J: TRBJ2-5; size: once
CDR3: CASSENSAYNEQFF; DNA: TGTGCCAGCAGTGAAAATTCAGCCTACAATGAGCAGTTCTTC; V: TRBV2; D: -; J: TRBJ2-1; size: -
CDR3: CASSYSGARVSDTQYF; DNA: TGTGCCAGCAGTTACTCGGGGGCGAGAGTCTCAGATACGCAGTATTTT; V: TRBV6-5; D: -; J: TRBJ2-3; size: -
CDR3: CASSLGDRAGGELFF; DNA: TGTGCCAGCAGCTTGGGGGACAGGGCCGGCGGGGAGCTGTTTTTT; V: TRBV5-6; D: TRBD1; J: TRBJ2-2; size: -
CDR3: CASSFTGNTGELFF; DNA: TGCGCCAGCAGCTTTACAGGGAACACCGGGGAGCTGTTTTTT; V: TRBV5-1; D: -; J: TRBJ2-2; size: -
CDR3: CASSQDDRAQGHQPQHF; DNA: TGCGCCAGCAGCCAAGATGATCGGGCACAGGGGCATCAGCCCCAGCATTTT; V: TRBV4-1; D: TRBD1; J: TRBJ1-5; size: -
CDR3: CASSDIRTSGSGDTQYF; DNA: TGCGCCAGCAGTGACATACGCACTAGCGGGAGTGGGGATACGCAGTATTTT; V: TRBV10-2; D: TRBD2; J: TRBJ2-3; size: once
CDR3: CASRTGQGTQYF; DNA: TGTGCCAGCAGAACGGGACAGGGGACCCAGTACTTC; V: TRBV27; D: TRBD1; J: TRBJ2-5; size: -
CDR3: CASNQGRGNTEAFF; DNA: TGTGCCAGTAATCAGGGGAGAGGGAACACTGAAGCTTTCTTT; V: TRBV19; D: -; J: TRBJ1-1; size: -
CDR3: CASSATGWEQYF; DNA: TGTGCCAGCAGCGCGACAGGTTGGGAGCAGTACTTC; V: TRBV21-1; D: -; J: TRBJ2-7; size: -
CDR3: CASSISPTSGRITDTQYF; DNA: TGTGCCAGTAGTATCTCCCCAACTAGCGGGAGGATAACAGATACGCAGTATTTT; V: TRBV19; D: TRBD2; J: TRBJ2-3; size: -
CDR3: CASRGIAGGGDEQYF; DNA: TGTGCCAGCAGAGGTATAGCGGGAGGTGGAGACGAGCAGTACTTC; V: TRBV27; D: TRBD2; J: TRBJ2-7; size: -
CDR3: CAWSRGSLTTDTQYF; DNA: TGTGCCTGGAGTAGAGGGAGTTTGACCACAGATACGCAGTATTTT; V: TRBV30; D: -; J: TRBJ2-3; size: -
CDR3: CASSLAEGGGAFF; DNA: TGCGCCAGCAGCTTGGCGGAGGGAGGTGGAGCTTTCTTT; V: TRBV5-1; D: -; J: TRBJ1-1; size: -
CDR3: CAISGSGTGGRTSGRYEQFF; DNA: TGTGCCATCAGTGGTTCCGGGACAGGGGGCCGGACTAGCGGGAGATATGAGCAGTTCTTC; V: TRBV10-3; D: -; J: TRBJ2-1; size: -
CDR3: CASSMGTRNTIYF; DNA: TGTGCCAGTAGTATGGGGACTAGAAACACCATATATTTT; V: TRBV19; D: -; J: TRBJ1-3; size: -
CDR3: CASSSTGYSNQPQHF; DNA: TGTGCCAGCAGCTCAACAGGGTATAGCAATCAGCCCCAGCATTTT; V: TRBV6-5; D: -; J: TRBJ1-5; size: -
CDR3: CASSLDVQGARAEAFF; DNA: TGCGCCAGCAGCTTGGACGTACAGGGGGCGCGCGCTGAAGCTTTCTTT; V: TRBV5-1; D: TRBD1; J: TRBJ1-1; size: -
CDR3: CASSLAVAGGIGGETQYF; DNA: TGTGCCAGCAGCTTAGCGGTGGCGGGGGGCATCGGCGGAGAGACCCAGTACTTC; V: TRBV7-8; D: TRBD2; J: TRBJ2-5; size: -
CDR3: CASSSRDYPIHLTGELFF; DNA: TGTGCCAGCAGCAGTAGGGACTATCCGATACACCTTACCGGGGAGCTGTTTTTT; V: TRBV9; D: TRBD2; J: TRBJ2-2; size: -
CDR3: CASTYRAGYTF; DNA: TGTGCCAGCACATACAGGGCTGGCTACACCTTC; V: TRBV2; D: -; J: TRBJ1-2; size: -
CDR3: CASSPAIEQYF; DNA: TGTGCCAGCTCACCGGCCATCGAGCAGTACTTC; V: TRBV18; D: -; J: TRBJ2-7; size: -
CDR3: CATSRDTTNNEQFF; DNA: TGTGCCACCAGCAGAGATACCACAAACAATGAGCAGTTCTTC; V: TRBV15; D: -; J: TRBJ2-1; size: -